This T cell receptor (beta chain) emerged from a study of T cell changes during pregnancy in multiple sclerosis. The table came from immunoSEQ multiplex PCR; TCRdb's copy has only in-frame clones and leaves some out. The sample records 39,000 or so clones, around nine tenths being singletons. V lost 10 bases, J lost 11 bases, and 20 bases stayed unmatched. The length of the CDR3 is 15 residues. Looked up from germline, CDR1 is SNHLY and CDR2 is FYNNEI. The V gene is TRBV2, the J gene TRBJ2-7; the match to TRBD2 covers 10 bases. The sample in question was CD4+ T cells from peripheral blood mononuclear cells, obtained after pregnancy. The TCR comes from a female donor in good health, enrolled as a control in a pregnancy study. This CDR3 is CATDPQREGPRRKYF. The CDR3 nucleotides are TGTGCCACCGACCCTCAGCGGGAGGGCCCTCGTCGGAAGTACTTC.